Following are 12 T cell receptor beta chains from one sample sequenced in a study of blood T cell repertoires in COVID-19. The method was immunoSEQ multiplex PCR; TCRdb's version includes in-frame clones alone and lacks a portion of them. The repertoire holds roughly 150,000 clones, with approximately 81% as singletons. The sequenced sample consisted of peripheral blood. The receptors originated from a woman older than 75 with active or convalescent COVID-19.

This clone appeared once. The genes are TRBV5-1 and TRBJ2-5; weak D call: TRBD1 (5 bases). The CDR3 is 16 amino acids. The V end lost 0 bases, the J end lost 4 bases, and 16 bases lay between the germline ends. CDR1 SGHRS and CDR2 YFSETQ come from the germline V gene. The CDR3 is CASSLGVAGLGETQYF. DNA of the CDR3: TGCGCCAGCAGCTTGGGGGTTGCAGGGCTCGGAGAGACCCAGTACTTC. Combining the CDR3 with reference TRBV5-1 and TRBJ2-5 gives the whole variable domain KAGVTQTPRYLIKTRGQQVTLSCSPISGHRSVSWYQQTPGQGLQFLFEYFSETQRNKGNFPGRFSGRQFSNSRSEMNVSTLELGDSALYLCASSLGVAGLGETQYFGPGTRLLVL.

Only one count was recorded for this clone. The chain links TRBV6-5 to TRBJ2-7; tentatively, D is TRBD2 (5 bases). This CDR3 has 13 amino acids. Germline V CDR1 and CDR2: MNHEY, SVGAGI. V lost 7 bases and J lost 9, with 19 bases in between. CDR3 DNA sequence: TGTGCCAGCACCAAAGAAGAGGGTGCGGTGCAGTACTTC. Protein sequence: CASTKEEGAVQYF.

The J gene is TRBJ2-7, the V gene TRBV7-2; 8 nucleotides line up with TRBD2. V was pared by 8 bases and J by 3 bases, with 6 bases of the junction left unmatched. From germline, CDR1 is SGHTA and CDR2 FQGNSA. The CDR3 covers 13 residues. Here the CDR3 reads CASQETSDYEQYF. In nucleotides, the CDR3 is TGTGCCAGCCAGGAGACTAGCGACTACGAGCAGTACTTC.

The rearrangement joins TRBV5-6 to TRBJ2-2; 10 positions match TRBD2. This CDR3 region has 19 residues. Germline V gene sequence: CDR1 SGHDT, CDR2 YYEEEE. The ends lost 6 bases at V and 6 bases at J; junction bases unmatched: 20. This CDR3 is CASIPAGGSGLARPGELFF. The CDR3 coding sequence is TGTGCCAGCATCCCCGCTGGGGGGTCGGGACTAGCGCGCCCCGGGGAGCTGTTTTTT.

This clone appeared a few times. J is TRBJ1-2 and V is TRBV7-9, with D tentatively TRBD1 (5 bases). The CDR3 is 14 amino acids. Germline values: CDR1 SEHNR, CDR2 FQNEAQ (reference sequence). V dropped 0 bases and J dropped 8 bases, with 13 bases sitting between them. CDR3 bases: TGTGCCAGCAGCTTAGCGGCCGCGGGGCAGGGCTACACCTTC. Protein product: CASSLAAAGQGYTF.

This chain uses TRBV5-1 with TRBJ1-1, with a tentative D call TRBD1 (5 bases). Deletions cut 0 bases from V and 7 bases from J, with 16 bases between. The CDR3 consists of 15 residues. The germline V gene encodes CDR1 SGHRS and CDR2 YFSETQ. CDR3 sequence: CASSLGLTDLNEAFF. The CDR3 DNA is TGCGCCAGCAGCTTGGGGCTGACAGATTTGAATGAAGCTTTCTTT.

The gene calls are TRBV5-1 and TRBJ2-7; perhaps TRBD1 as D (5 bases). V shed 1 base and J shed 7 bases, with 9 bases lying between them. Germline V gene sequence: CDR1 SGHRS, CDR2 YFSETQ. This CDR3 is 12 amino acids long. The CDR3 loop is CASSLKPGEQYF. In DNA form, the CDR3 reads TGCGCCAGCAGCTTGAAACCAGGGGAGCAGTACTTC.

Concerning this clone: This sample also contains other DNA sequences that code for the same CDR3. The V gene is TRBV30, the J gene TRBJ1-5; TRBD1 agrees at 8 bases. Germline CDR1 reads GTSNPN; CDR2 reads SVGIG (reference sequence). Trimming took 1 base from V and 6 from J; bases not matched to a gene: 2. The CDR3 loop spans 13 amino acids. CDR3 loop: CAWSGQGSQPQHF. Here the CDR3 DNA reads TGTGCCTGGAGTGGACAGGGGTCTCAGCCCCAGCATTTT.

The gene calls are TRBV5-4 and TRBJ2-1, with 9 positions matching TRBD1. Trimming removed 2 bases from V and 7 bases from J; junction bases left unmatched: 7. From germline, CDR1 is SGHNT and CDR2 YYREEE (reference sequence). The CDR3 consists of 15 residues. In DNA form, the CDR3 reads TGTGCCAGCAGCTTAAGGACAGGGGAAAGTAATGAGCAGTTCTTC. Translation: CASSLRTGESNEQFF. Filled out from reference TRBV5-4 and TRBJ2-1, the complete variable domain reads ETGVTQSPTHLIKTRGQQVTLRCSSQSGHNTVSWYQQALGQGPQFIFQYYREEENGRGNFPPRFSGLQFPNYSSELNVNALELDDSALYLCASSLRTGESNEQFFGPGTRLTVL.

This clone has more than one count but fewer than ten. This sequence joins TRBV10-2 and TRBJ1-1; 8 bases line up with TRBD1. The CDR3 extends over 14 amino acids. J lost 6 bases, V lost 3 bases, and 6 bases had no gene match. CDR1 and CDR2 (germline): WSHSY, SAAADI. The CDR3 protein is CASSDLQGVAEAFF. In nucleotides, the CDR3 is TGCGCCAGCAGTGATCTACAGGGGGTAGCTGAAGCTTTCTTT.

The genes are TRBV5-4 and TRBJ2-5; 9 bases line up with TRBD1. Trimming took 3 bases from V and 4 from J; bases not matched to a gene: 7. Germline values: CDR1 SGHNT, CDR2 YYREEE (reference sequence). The CDR3 runs 15 residues. For the CDR3, the DNA is TGTGCCAGCAGCTCCACCCTGGACAGGGGAGAGACCCAGTACTTC. Its protein product is CASSSTLDRGETQYF.

The rearrangement links TRBV28 to TRBJ1-1; D gene uncertain. Per germline, CDR1 MDHEN and CDR2 SYDVKM. CDR3 size: 12 residues. Trimming removed 8 bases from V and 4 bases from J, with 11 bases in between. CDR3 residues: CASFPAGTEAFF. The CDR3 DNA is TGTGCCAGCTTCCCCGCCGGCACTGAAGCTTTCTTT.